The 5 T cell receptor beta chains below were found in one sample sequenced in a study of vaccination and CD4 T cells after COVID-19. These TCRs are of unknown antigen specificity. Documented treatment: roughly 11-day PBMC culture with coronavirus spike peptide pools or control peptides (ViraFEST assay). Oncomine TCR Beta short-read sequencing was applied to DNA from cultured CD4+ T cells. Each CDR3 protein gets one entry after TCRdb re-called the PCR reads with MiXCR. The repertoire holds 15,000 to 20,000 distinct CDR3 sequences, with over 45% as singletons. The specimen was cultured CD4+ T cells from blood. Every receptor here comes from a human donor with COVID-19.

This chain links TRBV6-2 or TRBV6-3 with TRBJ1-2; 7 bases are shared with TRBD1. This CDR3 is 14 amino acids long. The V gene's germline CDR1 is MNHEY and CDR2 SVGEGT. The junction had 4 bases not matched to a gene; V was cut back by 2 bases and J by 4 bases. This CDR3 reads CASSYQGGGYGYTF. As DNA, the CDR3 is TGTGCCAGCAGTTACCAGGGGGGCGGCTATGGCTACACCTTC.

This clonotype has more than one count but fewer than ten. Here the CDR3 DNA reads TGCAGTGCTATTTTGGGGAACACTGAAGCTTTCTTT. This translates into CSAILGNTEAFF. The chain recombines TRBV20-1 with TRBJ1-1; D gene ambiguous. Germline V gene data show CDR1 as DFQATT and CDR2 as SNEGSKA (reference sequence). The CDR3 spans 12 residues. V lost 4 bases and J 1 base, leaving 7 bases between the germline ends.

The chain joins TRBV5-6 to TRBJ2-3, with D perhaps matching TRBD2 (7 bases). In germline, CDR1 is SGHDT, CDR2 YYEEEE. There are 16 residues in the CDR3. The germline V and J ends were trimmed by 1 base and 2 bases, with 14 bases remaining between them. The CDR3 DNA follows: TGTGCCAGCAGCTTGTTGGGGGGGCCCGACACAGATACGCAGTATTTT. It is translated as CASSLLGGPDTDTQYF.

This clonotype was picked up a small number of times. The chain employs TRBV6-4 and TRBJ1-2; 12 nucleotides agree with TRBD1. Trimming at V came to 2 bases and at J to 2 bases, leaving 3 bases not matched to a gene. Germline CDR1 MRHNA, CDR2 SNTAGT. The CDR3 is made up of 16 amino acids. The CDR3 bases are TGTGCCAGCAGTGACGGGACAGGGGGCAGGAACTATGGCTACACCTTC. Amino acids: CASSDGTGGRNYGYTF.

This clonotype was seen a handful of times. J is TRBJ1-2 and V is TRBV7-9; D remains unclear. This CDR3 spans 13 amino acids. Germline values: CDR1 SEHNR, CDR2 FQNEAQ (reference sequence). Trimming left V 6 bases short and J 0 bases short, with 8 bases between. The CDR3 DNA is TGTGCCAGCAGTCCACAGACTAACTATGGCTACACCTTC. This sequence encodes CASSPQTNYGYTF. Full variable domain (remainder filled in from reference TRBV7-9 and TRBJ1-2): DTGVSQNPRHKITKRGQNVTFRCDPISEHNRLYWYRQTLGQGPEFLTYFQNEAQLEKSRLLSDRFSAERPKGSFSTLEIQRTEQGDSAMYLCASSPQTNYGYTFGSGTRLTVV.